The 12 T cell receptor beta chains in this list originate from one sample, sequenced in a study of chemoradiotherapy in HPV16-positive cancers. Produced via immunoSEQ multiplex PCR; TCRdb's table is partial and in-frame only. The data contain fewer than 40,000 clones, around 92% of them seen just once; the ten biggest clones take up 3.5% to 4%. Sample: blood, taken from a patient who underwent chemoradiotherapy. Receptors originate from a human donor with HPV-associated anogenital cancer.

The gene calls are TRBV6-5 and TRBJ1-2; TRBD1 might be the D (6 bases). V dropped 6 bases and J dropped 4 bases, with 15 bases sitting between them. The CDR3 runs 14 residues. The V gene's germline CDR1 is MNHEY and CDR2 SVGAGI. This chain's CDR3 is CASSTSGAGYGYTF. The CDR3 bases are TGTGCCAGCAGCACGTCGGGGGCTGGCTATGGCTACACCTTC.

This clone came up a few times. This chain links TRBV7-9 with TRBJ2-2; D remains ambiguous. Germline V gene sequence: CDR1 SEHNR, CDR2 FQNEAQ (reference sequence). The CDR3 consists of 15 residues. V was pared by 5 bases and J by 3 bases, with 13 bases between. This chain's CDR3 is CASSRFGEHTGELFF. CDR3 sequence (DNA): TGTGCCAGCAGCCGTTTTGGGGAACACACCGGGGAGCTGTTTTTT.

This rearrangement joins TRBV27 to TRBJ1-1; tentative D call: TRBD1 (5 bases). CDR1 and CDR2 from the germline V gene are MNHEY and SMNVEV (reference sequence). V was trimmed by 8 bases and J by 2 bases, leaving 6 bases between them. The CDR3 spans 11 residues. The CDR3 sequence is CASGDNTEAFF. CDR3 coding DNA: TGTGCCAGCGGGGACAACACTGAAGCTTTCTTT.

The V and J genes are TRBV7-3 and TRBJ1-2; 9 bases fit TRBD1. CDR1 and CDR2 (germline): SGHTA, FQGTGA. The CDR3 totals 14 residues. V gave up 5 bases and J gave up 8 bases; unmatched junction bases: 9. Here the CDR3 reads CASSRGDRVSGYTF. CDR3 coding DNA: TGTGCCAGCAGCCGGGGGGACAGGGTATCCGGCTACACCTTC.

The CDR3 here is CASGAVNEKLFF. The CDR3, as DNA: TGTGCCAGCGGGGCGGTTAATGAAAAACTGTTTTTT. The chain carries TRBV27 and TRBJ1-4; D is perhaps TRBD1 (5 bases). Trimming pared 8 bases from V and 4 bases from J, leaving 8 bases between. This CDR3 is 12 amino acids long. Germline V gene lookup returns CDR1 MNHEY and CDR2 SMNVEV (reference sequence).

J is TRBJ1-2 and V is TRBV5-1; 7 bases match TRBD1. V dropped 1 base and J dropped 8; count of bases not matched to a gene: 17. The CDR3 extends over 17 amino acids. CDR1 and CDR2 (germline): SGHRS, YFSETQ. The CDR3 coding sequence is TGCGCCAGCAGCTTGTCCGGGGCAGGGGGGCAAATCCGGGGCTACACCTTC. Its translation: CASSLSGAGGQIRGYTF.

J is TRBJ2-7 and V is TRBV5-6; D gene ambiguous. There are 13 residues in the CDR3. Trimming shortened V by 0 bases and J by 3 bases, and 7 bases separated the two germline ends. In germline, CDR1 is SGHDT, CDR2 YYEEEE. The CDR3 protein is CASSLVNNYEQYF. DNA of the CDR3: TGTGCCAGCAGCTTGGTGAACAACTACGAGCAGTACTTC.

The chain joins TRBV18 to TRBJ2-7, with D unclear. Germline CDR1 is KGHSH and CDR2 is LQKENI. CDR3 length: 15 amino acids. Trimming took 2 bases from V and 2 from J, leaving 13 bases between them. The CDR3 bases are TGTGCCAGCTCACCAACGAGAAGGGAACCCTACGAGCAGTACTTC. It is translated as CASSPTRREPYEQYF.

This chain connects TRBV11-2 to TRBJ1-1; 10 nucleotides match TRBD1. From germline, CDR1 is SGHAT and CDR2 FQNNGV. Trimming cost V 5 bases and J 6 bases; bases outside gene matches: 12. This CDR3 comprises 16 residues. Written as DNA, the CDR3 is TGTGCCAGCAGCCGAGCGACAGGGGGCGCGGGCGCTGAAGCTTTCTTT. This codes for CASSRATGGAGAEAFF. The full variable domain, rest sourced from reference TRBV11-2 and TRBJ1-1, is EAGVAQSPRYKIIEKRQSVAFWCNPISGHATLYWYQQILGQGPKLLIQFQNNGVVDDSQLPKDRFSAERLKGVDSTLKIQPAKLEDSAVYLCASSRATGGAGAEAFFGQGTRLTVV.

The V call is TRBV7-8, the J call TRBJ1-2, with a weak D call TRBD1 (6 bases). The V end lost 2 bases, the J end lost 5 bases, and 15 bases lay between the germline ends. The CDR3 extends over 15 amino acids. CDR1 and CDR2 from the germline V gene are SGHVS and FQNEAQ. For the CDR3, the DNA is TGTGCCAGCAGCTTAACGGCCAGGGGAGGGTATGGCTACACCTTC. Encoded protein: CASSLTARGGYGYTF.

The chain joins TRBV5-6 to TRBJ2-1; 9 bases agree with TRBD2. There are 15 residues in the CDR3. From germline, CDR1 is SGHDT and CDR2 YYEEEE. Losses at the gene ends were 2 bases for V and 3 bases for J; bases not matched to a gene: 3. The CDR3 nucleotides are TGTGCCAGCAGCTTAGCGGGGGGCTACTACAATGAGCAGTTCTTC. Residues: CASSLAGGYYNEQFF.

The J gene is TRBJ1-2, the V gene TRBV30, with a weak D call TRBD1 (6 bases). CDR1 GTSNPN and CDR2 SVGIG come from the germline V gene (reference sequence). The CDR3 runs 13 residues. V gave up 3 bases and J gave up 8 bases, with 16 bases separating them. In nucleotides, the CDR3 is TGTGCCTGGAGAGACAGGTCTAAGGGCGGCTACACCTTC. Encoded protein: CAWRDRSKGGYTF.